Described below is a single T cell receptor beta chain sequence and its context. The antigen is unknown. At sampling all donors were nominally healthy, likely with unrecorded immune exposures. CDR1 is MGHDK, CDR2 SYGVNS, per germline. This CDR3 has 12 amino acids. Trimming left V 2 bases short and J 4 bases short, with 6 bases between. This sample was taken from a study of cytomegalovirus exposure and HLA in healthy donors. The study ran its PCR with 60 Vbeta and 13 Jbeta primers. Clones were read by immunoSEQ multiplex PCR, and TCRdb kept only the in-frame ones, dropping some. The repertoire has about 120,000 clones, about three quarters of them found once; the top ten carry around 3%. Study-wide points: The listing of fewer than 200 TCR beta chains classed them as cytomegalovirus-associated. Several of the most significant clusters appeared, in a later analysis, to be linked to common viral pathogens.

This sequence joins TRBV25-1 and TRBJ2-7; D remains ambiguous. Sequencing was done on a sample of PBMCs. The receptor was isolated from a woman aged 55 to 70 in good health and CMV-seropositive. The CDR3 DNA is TGTGCCAGCAGTGAAATCGGGTACGAGCAGTACTTC. This codes for CASSEIGYEQYF.